Following are 22 T cell receptor beta chains from one sample sequenced in a study of blood T cell repertoires in COVID-19. Using immunoSEQ multiplex PCR, the repertoire was profiled, and TCRdb retains in-frame clones only, with some absent. The table records roughly 16,000 clones, 85% to 90% of them present only once. Sequencing was done on a sample of peripheral blood. The receptors here all came from a human donor in a cohort sampled during active COVID-19.

The V and J genes are TRBV4-1 and TRBJ1-2; D is unresolved. The CDR3 covers 14 residues. Germline CDR1 MGHRA, CDR2 YSYEKL. V lost 0 bases, J lost 8 bases, and 13 bases lay in between. The CDR3 DNA follows: TGCGCCAGCAGCCAAGAAGGGAGGGCGAGAGGCTACACCTTC. Translated: CASSQEGRARGYTF.

V and J are TRBV9 and TRBJ2-1; TRBD2 matches at 9 bases. The CDR3 consists of 15 residues. J was trimmed by 10 bases and V by 3 bases; bases with no gene match: 11. CDR1 is SGDLS, CDR2 YYNGEE, per germline. CDR3 loop: CASSAEGREGGEQFF. The CDR3 region has the DNA TGTGCCAGCAGCGCAGAGGGGCGGGAGGGTGGCGAGCAGTTCTTC.

This chain connects TRBV3-1 (or the pseudogene TRBV3-2) to TRBJ2-1; 8 bases map to TRBD2. The CDR3 consists of 15 residues. V was clipped by 4 bases and J by 3 bases; unmatched bases: 5. Germline CDR1 is LGHDT and CDR2 is YNNKEL (reference sequence). The chain's CDR3 is CASSLLAGLYNEQFF. The CDR3 region has the DNA TGTGCCAGCAGCCTTCTAGCGGGCCTCTACAATGAGCAGTTCTTC.

V usage is TRBV10-3 and J usage is TRBJ2-2; TRBD1 might be the D (6 bases). Germline CDR1 is ENHRY and CDR2 is SYGVKD. Trimming removed 5 bases from V and 1 base from J, with 8 bases in between. The length of the CDR3 is 14 residues. In DNA, the CDR3 is TGTGCCATCAGTAGGACAGAGAACACCGGGGAGCTGTTTTTT. As protein: CAISRTENTGELFF.

The V call is TRBV3-1 (or the pseudogene TRBV3-2), the J call TRBJ2-1; the match to TRBD2 covers 11 bases. In germline, CDR1 is LGHDT, CDR2 YNNKEL (reference sequence). J gave up 10 bases and V 4 bases, and 6 bases lay outside the gene matches. The CDR3 has 14 residues. The DNA of the CDR3 is TGTGCCAGCAGCCTCGGTAGCGGGAGGGCCGAGCAGTTCTTC. Amino acids: CASSLGSGRAEQFF.

This clone has more than one count but fewer than ten. The chain recombines TRBV7-9 with TRBJ2-2, with 7 bases lining up with TRBD2. With V trimmed by 2 bases and J by 6 bases, 9 bases remained unmatched. CDR1 and CDR2 (germline): SEHNR, FQNEAQ (reference sequence). The CDR3 contains 16 residues. Here the CDR3 reads CASSLRAGALPGELFF. CDR3 sequence (DNA): TGTGCCAGCAGCTTAAGGGCGGGAGCGTTACCCGGGGAGCTGTTTTTT. Combining the CDR3 with reference TRBV7-9 and TRBJ2-2 gives the whole variable domain DTGVSQNPRHKITKRGQNVTFRCDPISEHNRLYWYRQTLGQGPEFLTYFQNEAQLEKSRLLSDRFSAERPKGSFSTLEIQRTEQGDSAMYLCASSLRAGALPGELFFGEGSRLTVL.

This chain joins TRBV28 and TRBJ1-1; D might be TRBD1 (6 bases). This CDR3 region has 15 residues. Per germline, CDR1 MDHEN and CDR2 SYDVKM. Trimming shortened V by 10 bases and J by 4 bases, and 22 bases separated the two germline ends. DNA for the CDR3: TGTGCCACCTCAATGAACCAGGGGCGAAGCACTGAAGCTTTCTTT. Amino acids: CATSMNQGRSTEAFF.

The rearrangement links TRBV11-2 to TRBJ1-1; D possibly corresponds to TRBD1 (5 bases). The CDR3 spans 16 residues. Trimming left V 3 bases short and J 1 base short, with 15 bases between. Per germline, CDR1 SGHAT and CDR2 FQNNGV. Written as DNA, the CDR3 is TGTGCCAGCAGCTTCGGAGGAGGGGCCGCGAACACTGAAGCTTTCTTT. It encodes CASSFGGGAANTEAFF.

The chain couples TRBV6-5 to TRBJ2-5, with D tentatively TRBD1 (6 bases). This CDR3 spans 14 amino acids. Germline CDR1 MNHEY, CDR2 SVGAGI. V was trimmed by 6 bases and J by 0 bases, leaving 11 bases between them. This CDR3 reads CASSRGSHQETQYF. In nucleotides, the CDR3 is TGTGCCAGCAGCAGGGGCAGTCACCAAGAGACCCAGTACTTC.

CDR3 nucleotide sequence: TGCAGCGTCTTTACACCGCGGAGGGGCACTGAAGCTTTCTTT. This encodes CSVFTPRRGTEAFF. The rearrangement joins TRBV29-1 to TRBJ1-1; TRBD1 might be the D (5 bases). V lost 6 bases to trimming and J lost 4 bases, with 18 bases between them. Germline V gene data show CDR1 as SQVTM and CDR2 as ANQGSEA. There are 14 residues in the CDR3.

V gene TRBV6-2 or TRBV6-3 combines with J gene TRBJ1-5, with TRBD1 matching over 7 bases. The CDR3 length is 16 residues. V shed 3 bases and J 1 base; nucleotides not matched to a gene: 6. CDR1 and CDR2 from the germline V gene are MNHEY and SVGEGT. CDR3 protein: CASSYQTGNSNQPQHF. Here the CDR3 DNA reads TGTGCCAGCAGTTATCAGACAGGGAACAGCAATCAGCCCCAGCATTTT.

The rearrangement links TRBV5-1 to TRBJ2-3; possible D gene TRBD2, 7 bases. V shed 6 bases and J shed 6 bases, with 20 bases lying between them. This CDR3 is 15 amino acids long. In germline, CDR1 is SGHRS, CDR2 YFSETQ. The CDR3 DNA reads TGCGCCAGCAACAGGGACCCTTCGGGGGGTGATACGCAGTATTTT. Protein: CASNRDPSGGDTQYF.

The rearrangement joins TRBV12-3 or TRBV12-4 to TRBJ1-1; the match to TRBD1 covers 7 bases. The CDR3 runs to 13 residues. The V gene end was trimmed by 5 bases and the J gene end by 7 bases; junction bases not matched to a gene: 7. The CDR3 DNA sequence: TGTGCCAGCAGTGGGGGGAGGACAGGTGAAGCTTTCTTT. It specifies CASSGGRTGEAFF.

J is TRBJ2-7 and V is TRBV18; TRBD1 might be the D (6 bases). From germline, CDR1 is KGHSH and CDR2 LQKENI. V gave up 4 bases and J gave up 6 bases, with 22 bases separating them. The CDR3 covers 16 residues. The CDR3 here is CASSQDYKQGFPEQYF. DNA of the CDR3: TGTGCCAGCTCACAGGATTATAAACAGGGTTTTCCCGAGCAGTACTTC.

V gene TRBV24-1 combines with J gene TRBJ2-2, with 7 bases that match TRBD1. With V trimmed by 3 bases and J by 5 bases, 8 bases remained unmatched. Germline-derived CDR1 and CDR2 are KGHDR and SFDVKD. The CDR3 sequence is 16 residues long. CDR3 bases: TGTGCCACCAGTGATGTACAGGGGAGTAGGACCGGGGAGCTGTTTTTT. Residues: CATSDVQGSRTGELFF.

This chain uses TRBV11-1 with TRBJ1-1, with 8 bases matching TRBD1. The CDR3 loop spans 13 amino acids. J gave up 4 bases and V 5 bases, and 3 bases lay outside the gene matches. Germline V gene sequence: CDR1 SGHAT, CDR2 FQDESV (reference sequence). The CDR3 DNA reads as TGTGCCAGCAGCCTCGACAGGGGCACTGAAGCTTTCTTT. Translated: CASSLDRGTEAFF.

The genes are TRBV7-9 and TRBJ2-1, with TRBD1 matching over 8 bases. V trimming: 4 bases; J trimming: 4 bases; junction bases outside the gene matches: 9. This CDR3 spans 16 amino acids. Per the germline V gene, CDR1 is SEHNR and CDR2 is FQNEAQ (reference sequence). CDR3 nucleotides: TGTGCCAGCAGCTGGGTGACAGGGGTCCTTTACAATGAGCAGTTCTTC. Translation: CASSWVTGVLYNEQFF. Combining the CDR3 with reference TRBV7-9 and TRBJ2-1 gives the whole variable domain DTGVSQNPRHKITKRGQNVTFRCDPISEHNRLYWYRQTLGQGPEFLTYFQNEAQLEKSRLLSDRFSAERPKGSFSTLEIQRTEQGDSAMYLCASSWVTGVLYNEQFFGPGTRLTVL.

The rearrangement uses TRBV9 and TRBJ2-7, with TRBD1 identical over 7 bases. The V gene's germline CDR1 is SGDLS and CDR2 YYNGEE. With 3 bases clipped from V and 0 bases from J, the junction kept 6 bases outside the gene matches. The CDR3 covers 15 residues. The CDR3 nucleotides are TGTGCCAGCAGCGCCCACCGGGACAGCTCCTACGAGCAGTACTTC. As protein: CASSAHRDSSYEQYF. Together with reference TRBV9 and TRBJ2-7, the CDR3 gives the full variable domain: DSGVTQTPKHLITATGQRVTLRCSPRSGDLSVYWYQQSLDQGLQFLIQYYNGEERAKGNILERFSAQQFPDLHSELNLSSLELGDSALYFCASSAHRDSSYEQYFGPGTRLTVT.

The rearrangement joins TRBV5-6 to TRBJ1-5, with a weak D call TRBD1 (5 bases). V lost 0 bases to trimming and J lost 7 bases, with 11 bases between them. This CDR3 comprises 14 residues. Germline CDR1 SGHDT, CDR2 YYEEEE. In nucleotides, the CDR3 is TGTGCCAGCAGCTTGGGTCCGGGGGAGCAGCCCCAGCATTTT. Protein sequence: CASSLGPGEQPQHF.

V usage is TRBV7-2 and J usage is TRBJ2-1, with 8 bases lining up with TRBD2. After removal of 1 base from V and 4 bases from J, the junction contained 3 bases not matched to a gene. The CDR3 sequence is 15 residues long. Germline V lookup: CDR1 SGHTA, CDR2 FQGNSA. CDR3: CASSLELAAYNEQFF. The CDR3 DNA reads TGTGCCAGCAGCTTAGAACTAGCGGCTTACAATGAGCAGTTCTTC.

This clone turned up a few times. J is TRBJ1-1 and V is TRBV3-1 (or the pseudogene TRBV3-2), with a possible D match to TRBD1 (5 bases). The V end was cut by 3 bases, the J end by 0 bases, with 14 bases between. Germline CDR1 LGHDT, CDR2 YNNKEL (reference sequence). This CDR3 has 16 residues. CDR3 sequence reads: CASSHRQSRVNTEAFF. DNA of the CDR3: TGTGCCAGCAGCCACAGACAGAGCCGGGTGAACACTGAAGCTTTCTTT.

This clone is a singleton in its sample. The rearrangement joins TRBV4-2 to TRBJ2-1, with 13 bases identical to TRBD2. CDR3 length: 17 residues. V shed 6 bases and J 9 bases; nucleotides not matched to a gene: 14. Germline V gene lookup returns CDR1 LGHNA and CDR2 YNFKEQ. CDR3 sequence: CASSRLGLAGSDGEQFF. Written as DNA, the CDR3 is TGTGCCAGCAGTCGACTGGGACTAGCGGGATCCGATGGTGAGCAGTTCTTC.